This T cell receptor (beta chain) emerged from a study of radiation and T cells in renal cell carcinoma. Measured with immunoSEQ multiplex PCR; TCRdb has only the in-frame clones, and not every one. Of about 140,000 clones in the sample, 83% were seen once. Unmatched junction bases numbered 7, after V lost 6 bases and J lost 3 bases. The CDR3 has 15 amino acids. The germline V gene has CDR1 SNHLY and CDR2 FYNNEI. Time point defined: baseline pretreatment blood. Treatment given: 15 Gy SBRT to primary tumor, nephrectomy 4 weeks later. Serial blood draws occurred at baseline and 2 and 4 weeks post-SBRT. The genes are TRBV2 and TRBJ2-2, with 7 bases lining up with TRBD2. The TCR sequence derives from a woman in her forties or fifties with renal cell carcinoma. The starting material was blood, obtained from a patient whose treatment included radiotherapy and nephrectomy. In DNA form, the CDR3 reads TGTGCCAGCAGCGAGCGGGGAGTCGACACCGGGGAGCTGTTTTTT. This translates into CASSERGVDTGELFF. Full variable domain (outside the CDR3, taken from reference TRBV2 and TRBJ2-2): EPEVTQTPSHQVTQMGQEVILRCVPISNHLYFYWYRQILGQKVEFLVSFYNNEISEKSEIFDDQFSVERPDGSNFTLKIRSTKLEDSAMYFCASSERGVDTGELFFGEGSRLTVL.